Shown below are 12 T cell receptor beta chains from a single sample sequenced in a study of blood T cells in healthy people across ages. A second PCR of roughly 7 to 11 cycles used a sample-barcoded 5' primer and a J-beta primer mix. One entry per CDR3 protein results from TCRdb running MiXCR on the 5' RACE reads. The sample consists of around 1.5 million distinct CDR3 sequences, around 55% of them appearing once. Sample: blood. All receptors come from a man between 18 and 29 years old in good health.

The chain recombines TRBV20-1 with TRBJ2-3; D gene unclear. This CDR3 has 12 residues. V lost 5 bases and J lost 2, with 8 bases in between. Germline-derived CDR1 and CDR2 are DFQATT and SNEGSKA (reference sequence). The DNA of the CDR3 is TGCAGTGCTCTGGGGAACACAGATACGCAGTATTTT. This encodes CSALGNTDTQYF.

The chain employs TRBV7-2 and TRBJ2-1, with no clear D. Germline CDR1 SGHTA, CDR2 FQGNSA. The CDR3 length is 18 residues. With 5 bases removed from V and 5 bases from J, the gap between germline ends came to 25 bases. Here the CDR3 reads CASSLLAAYGSKDNEQFF. In nucleotides, the CDR3 is TGTGCCAGCAGCCTCCTGGCGGCTTATGGTTCGAAGGACAATGAGCAGTTCTTC. The full variable domain, with the rest looked up from reference TRBV7-2 and TRBJ2-1, is GAGVSQSPSNKVTEKGKDVELRCDPISGHTALYWYRQSLGQGLEFLIYFQGNSAPDKSGLPSDRFSAERTGGSVSTLTIQRTQQEDSAVYLCASSLLAAYGSKDNEQFFGPGTRLTVL.

V is TRBV18 and J is TRBJ2-7, with TRBD1 matching over 8 bases. The J call may be incorrect, as the DNA end agrees better with TRBJ2-5. The CDR3 has 15 amino acids. The V gene's germline CDR1 is KGHSH and CDR2 LQKENI. This chain's CDR3 is CASSPMDREGRTQYF. CDR3 in DNA: TGTGCCAGCTCACCGATGGACAGGGAAGGGCGGACCCAGTACTTC.

This chain joins TRBV29-1 and TRBJ2-7, with unresolved D. Germline lookup yields CDR1 SQVTM and CDR2 ANQGSEA. The CDR3 has 12 amino acids. Trimming removed 0 bases at V and 1 base at J, with 4 bases between. The CDR3 DNA reads TGCAGCGTTGAAGATCTATCCTACGAGCAGTACTTC. Protein: CSVEDLSYEQYF.

V and J are TRBV9 and TRBJ1-2; no definite D call. V lost 1 base and J 9 bases, leaving 25 bases between the germline ends. CDR3 length: 17 amino acids. Per the germline V gene, CDR1 is SGDLS and CDR2 is YYNGEE. DNA of the CDR3: TGTGCCAGCAGCGTAACCCCATCCCGCTCACTCTTATTTCGCTACACCTTC. Protein sequence: CASSVTPSRSLLFRYTF.

This clonotype was counted only a few times. The chain carries TRBV4-1 and TRBJ2-1; D perhaps matches TRBD2 (5 bases). The CDR3 has 16 amino acids. V was shortened by 7 bases and J by 0 bases, with 16 bases between the two germline ends. In germline, CDR1 is MGHRA, CDR2 YSYEKL. DNA of the CDR3: TGCGCCAGCACCCGGACTGACTCGAGCTCCTACAATGAGCAGTTCTTC. It encodes CASTRTDSSSYNEQFF.

This clonotype was observed a handful of times. The chain joins TRBV6-2 or TRBV6-3 to TRBJ2-5; D uncertain. Trimming left V 0 bases short and J 1 base short, with 12 bases between. This CDR3 is 16 amino acids long. Germline lookup yields CDR1 MNHEY and CDR2 SVGEGT. The CDR3 loop reads CASSYSVARIQETQYF. Here the CDR3 DNA reads TGTGCCAGCAGTTACTCGGTGGCGCGAATCCAAGAGACCCAGTACTTC.

The chain links TRBV5-5 to TRBJ2-7; D unclear. In germline, CDR1 is SGHKS, CDR2 YYEKEE (reference sequence). V was shortened by 1 base and J by 7 bases, with 15 bases between the two germline ends. This CDR3 comprises 14 residues. CDR3 bases: TGTGCCAGCAGCTTGAGTACCCCAGCAAATGAGCAGTACTTC. Amino acid sequence: CASSLSTPANEQYF.

Regarding this clonotype: Compared with germline, one end of the junction differs, possibly owing to a read error. The chain is built from TRBV6-5 and TRBJ1-6; D gene uncertain. The germline gives CDR1 MNHEY, CDR2 SVGAGI. This CDR3 spans 14 amino acids. In DNA, the CDR3 is TGTGCCAGCAGGACAAGCTCCTATAATCCACCCCTCCACTTT. This encodes CASRTSSYNPPLHF.

This chain joins TRBV20-1 and TRBJ1-1; TRBD1 agrees at 8 bases. The germline V gene has CDR1 DFQATT and CDR2 SNEGSKA (reference sequence). The length of the CDR3 is 16 residues. V was clipped by 3 bases and J by 7 bases; unmatched bases: 16. The CDR3 region is CSARGKRQGTTLEAFF. The DNA of the CDR3 is TGCAGTGCTAGGGGAAAGAGACAGGGGACTACCCTTGAAGCTTTCTTT.

The chain couples TRBV29-1 to TRBJ2-7; tentatively, D is TRBD1 (5 bases). The V gene lost 4 bases and the J gene lost 0 bases, with 10 bases spanning the gap. Germline V gives CDR1 SQVTM, CDR2 ANQGSEA. CDR3 size: 13 residues. CDR3 nucleotide sequence: TGCAGCGTTGTTGGGGCCAGCTCCTACGAGCAGTACTTC. It is translated as CSVVGASSYEQYF.

In nucleotides, the CDR3 is TGCGCCAGCAGCCAGGGCCCTAGCGGGGAGGACTACGAGCAGTACTTC. Its protein product is CASSQGPSGEDYEQYF. The genes are TRBV4-1 and TRBJ2-7; TRBD2 matches at 9 bases. The CDR3 spans 16 residues. Germline V gene lookup returns CDR1 MGHRA and CDR2 YSYEKL. V lost 3 bases, J lost 3 bases, and 9 bases stayed unmatched.